The subject of this entry is one TCR beta chain. The target of this receptor is not known. A junction end diverges from the germline sequence, so it may reflect a read error. Per the germline V gene, ENHRY is the CDR1 and SYGVKD is the CDR2. The cysteine opens and the phenylalanine closes a CDR3 of 16 amino acids. Left in the record is the CDR3 DNA by itself, 48 bases read in frame from the first base. Receptor libraries were prepared by 5' RACE. Instrument used: Illumina HiSeq 2500. A second roughly 7 to 11 cycle PCR used a sample-barcoded 5' primer and a J-beta primer mix. A unique molecular identifier was introduced onto each TCR beta cDNA molecule by a template-switch 5' adaptor carrying 12 random nucleotides. Each sample yielded at least 2.5 million CDR3-containing paired-end reads. All of the RNA was converted into first-strand cDNA using the Mint cDNA synthesis kit, with a TRBC-specific oligonucleotide serving as the primer. Following uracil-DNA glycosylase treatment, all cDNA underwent a first 18-cycle PCR with the universal primers M1SS and BC2_uni_R. Per the authors' processing: Normalization of each sample was performed by random selection of 1 million high-quality reads, each carrying a distinct molecular identifier. Instead of being binned into consensus sequences, reads with shared molecular identifiers were discarded. MiTCR, run with a Q25 quality threshold and the strictest error-elimination algorithm, handled CDR3 identification, clonotype clustering and error correction. A nonparametric unseen species model using Euler transformation provided a lower-bound estimate of total TCR beta diversity. TCRdb took the public reads, trimmed them with fastp at Q25, ran MiXCR for clone calling and kept in-frame beta chains. Records with the same CDR3 protein are collapsed into one entry carrying the most frequent genes and DNA. The V and J calls and clone size come from TCRdb's table, not from the authors' own analysis. Present in this sample are roughly 800,000 distinct CDR3 sequences, around 36% of which were seen just once. The ten largest clones capture 10% to 15% of the sample.

The data were obtained in a study of blood T cells in healthy people across ages (dated by TCRdb to between 2015 and 2017). Looking at the study overall: In model experiments, roughly one uniquely barcoded TCR beta cDNA molecule per two T cells was captured by template switching. The study measured age-related changes in TCR beta repertoire diversity using deep sequencing normalized with unique cDNA molecular identifiers. The donors were divided into four age groups: young (average around 16 years), middle-aged (under 40), aged (approximately 59) and long-lived (roughly 86). Donors of different ages were randomly distributed across sequencing lanes to avoid experimental bias. Using the same blood draw, the study looked at two additional independent replicas of 1 million unique cDNA reads for two donors, one aged 18 to 30 and the other aged 80 or older.

Donors were 39 systemically healthy Caucasian individuals from Russia aged roughly 6 to 90 years. About 10 milliliters of peripheral blood were drawn from each donor into EDTA-treated Vacutainer tubes. Ficoll-Paque density-gradient centrifugation was used to isolate PBMCs, with at least 6 million obtained per sample. Total RNA, at least 6 micrograms per sample, was extracted from PBMCs with Trizol reagent. For every donor, an aliquot of PBMCs went through flow cytometry to measure the percentages of naive CD45RAhigh/CD27high T cells. The paper as a whole reports these results and caveats: Donor CMV infection status was unknown, potentially confounding age-related changes in expanded clonotypes. Estimates of total diversity based on one million sequenced T cells were considered lower bounds and underestimates. Observed TCR beta diversity correlated strongly with the percentage of naive T cells measured by flow cytometry. Compared with the aged group, the long-lived group had more naive CD4+ T cells, fewer expanded clones and increased TCR diversity, a pattern suggesting age selection. Observed TCR beta diversity per million T cells fell roughly linearly with age, and a significant reduction was already apparent by age about 38. Bulk unsorted PBMC profiling prevented conclusive comparison of naive and antigen-experienced compartments.

This clonotype was sampled from a man younger than 35 in good health. Sequencing was performed on blood. The chain couples TRBV10-3 to TRBJ1-1; 11 bases in between match TRBD1. The nucleotides read TGTGCTATCAGTGACCCGGGACAGGGGGGAAGAAATGAAGCTTTCTTT. The encoded protein is CAISDPGQGGRNEAFF.